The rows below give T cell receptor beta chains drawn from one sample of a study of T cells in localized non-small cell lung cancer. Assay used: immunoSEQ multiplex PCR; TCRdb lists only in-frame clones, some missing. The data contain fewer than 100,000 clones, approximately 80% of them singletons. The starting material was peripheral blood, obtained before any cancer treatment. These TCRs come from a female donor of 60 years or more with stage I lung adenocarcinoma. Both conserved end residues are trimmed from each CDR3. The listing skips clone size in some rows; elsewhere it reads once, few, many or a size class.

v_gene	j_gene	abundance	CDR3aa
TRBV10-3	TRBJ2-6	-	AISDRTGRSGANVLT
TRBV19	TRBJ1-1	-	ASSSKDRKNTEAF
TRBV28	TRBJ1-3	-	ASSVQRGPASGNTIY
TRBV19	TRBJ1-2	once	ASIPGLGYGYT
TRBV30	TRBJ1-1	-	AWSRDPARGTEAF
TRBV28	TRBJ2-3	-	ASSYLSGGGGTDTQY
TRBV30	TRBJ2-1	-	AWSSSVGGQF
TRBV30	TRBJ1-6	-	AWMEGRNSPLH
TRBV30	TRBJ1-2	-	AHGRGHGYGYT
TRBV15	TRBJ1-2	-	ATSRDGRTDYGYT
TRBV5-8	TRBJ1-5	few	ASSRDLDQPQH
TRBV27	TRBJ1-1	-	ASSLSANKGAEAF
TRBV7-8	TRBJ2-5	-	ASSFPETQY
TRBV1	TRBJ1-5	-	TSSQVTGGNQPQH
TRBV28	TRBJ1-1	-	ASSPPERNTEAF
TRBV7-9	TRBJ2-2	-	ASRRSGGTGELF
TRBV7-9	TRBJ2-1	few	ASSTYYEQF
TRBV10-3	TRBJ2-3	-	AISDHGQPGQY
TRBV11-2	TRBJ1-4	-	ASSFRGLTNEKLF
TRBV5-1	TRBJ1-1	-	ASSVQQGMNTEAF
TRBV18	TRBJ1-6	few	ASSPPQGNNSPLH
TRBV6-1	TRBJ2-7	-	ASTEMTAYEQY
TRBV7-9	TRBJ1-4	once	ASSSRRGQSNEKLF
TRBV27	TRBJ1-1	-	ASRTHLGVNTEAF
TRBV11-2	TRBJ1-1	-	ASSLTMGVRNTEAF
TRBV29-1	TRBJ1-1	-	SVEQGRMNTEAF
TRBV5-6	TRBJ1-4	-	ASSPAPRGGEKLF
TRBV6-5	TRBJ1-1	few	ASSSGTRDGNTEAF
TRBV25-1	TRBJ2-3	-	ASTPTGLAGVLGTQY
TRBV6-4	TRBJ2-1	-	ASSGQFGGEQF
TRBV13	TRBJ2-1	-	ASSLEGIVGTYNEQF
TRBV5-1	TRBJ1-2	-	ASSSDGYGYT
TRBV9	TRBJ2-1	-	ASSSRQFPLSNEQF
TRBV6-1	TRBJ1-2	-	ASGRTGQYGYT
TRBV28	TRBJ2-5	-	ASSLAEGVMETQY
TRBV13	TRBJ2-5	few	ASSSPEGRETQY
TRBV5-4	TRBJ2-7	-	ASRERGTSGRAYEQY
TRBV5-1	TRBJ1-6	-	ASRPGQGISPLH
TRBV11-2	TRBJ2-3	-	ASSFRQGGTDTQY
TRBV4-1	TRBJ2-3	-	ASSQDSPGGADTQY
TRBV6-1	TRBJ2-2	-	ASSVGLANTGELF
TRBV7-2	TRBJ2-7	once	ASSSGTGDYEQY
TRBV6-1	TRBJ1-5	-	ASSVHNQPQH
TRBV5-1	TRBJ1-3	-	ASSLERQGALSRSGNTIY
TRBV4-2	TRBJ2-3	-	ASSQEAGPRTDTQY
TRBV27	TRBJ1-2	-	ASRRGFGQGLNYGYT
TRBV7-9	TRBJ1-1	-	ASSFPNTEAF
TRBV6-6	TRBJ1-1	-	ASTLQATNTEAF
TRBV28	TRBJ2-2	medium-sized	ASSLLGGELF
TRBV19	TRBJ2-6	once	ASRGGPSSGANVLT
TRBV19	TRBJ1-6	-	ASSIARPAGDGSYNSPLH
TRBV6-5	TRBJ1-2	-	ASSYLQNYGYT
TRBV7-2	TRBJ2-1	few	ASSLEATNNEQF
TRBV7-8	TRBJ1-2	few	ASSLGVYGYT
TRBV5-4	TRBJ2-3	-	ASSPRRTDTQY
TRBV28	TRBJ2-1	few	AISGPGRNYNEQF
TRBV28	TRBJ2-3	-	ASETSGRAGTQY
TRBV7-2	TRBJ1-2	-	ASSLVPAGQGGYT
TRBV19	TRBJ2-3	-	ASSAASGRLGTDTQY